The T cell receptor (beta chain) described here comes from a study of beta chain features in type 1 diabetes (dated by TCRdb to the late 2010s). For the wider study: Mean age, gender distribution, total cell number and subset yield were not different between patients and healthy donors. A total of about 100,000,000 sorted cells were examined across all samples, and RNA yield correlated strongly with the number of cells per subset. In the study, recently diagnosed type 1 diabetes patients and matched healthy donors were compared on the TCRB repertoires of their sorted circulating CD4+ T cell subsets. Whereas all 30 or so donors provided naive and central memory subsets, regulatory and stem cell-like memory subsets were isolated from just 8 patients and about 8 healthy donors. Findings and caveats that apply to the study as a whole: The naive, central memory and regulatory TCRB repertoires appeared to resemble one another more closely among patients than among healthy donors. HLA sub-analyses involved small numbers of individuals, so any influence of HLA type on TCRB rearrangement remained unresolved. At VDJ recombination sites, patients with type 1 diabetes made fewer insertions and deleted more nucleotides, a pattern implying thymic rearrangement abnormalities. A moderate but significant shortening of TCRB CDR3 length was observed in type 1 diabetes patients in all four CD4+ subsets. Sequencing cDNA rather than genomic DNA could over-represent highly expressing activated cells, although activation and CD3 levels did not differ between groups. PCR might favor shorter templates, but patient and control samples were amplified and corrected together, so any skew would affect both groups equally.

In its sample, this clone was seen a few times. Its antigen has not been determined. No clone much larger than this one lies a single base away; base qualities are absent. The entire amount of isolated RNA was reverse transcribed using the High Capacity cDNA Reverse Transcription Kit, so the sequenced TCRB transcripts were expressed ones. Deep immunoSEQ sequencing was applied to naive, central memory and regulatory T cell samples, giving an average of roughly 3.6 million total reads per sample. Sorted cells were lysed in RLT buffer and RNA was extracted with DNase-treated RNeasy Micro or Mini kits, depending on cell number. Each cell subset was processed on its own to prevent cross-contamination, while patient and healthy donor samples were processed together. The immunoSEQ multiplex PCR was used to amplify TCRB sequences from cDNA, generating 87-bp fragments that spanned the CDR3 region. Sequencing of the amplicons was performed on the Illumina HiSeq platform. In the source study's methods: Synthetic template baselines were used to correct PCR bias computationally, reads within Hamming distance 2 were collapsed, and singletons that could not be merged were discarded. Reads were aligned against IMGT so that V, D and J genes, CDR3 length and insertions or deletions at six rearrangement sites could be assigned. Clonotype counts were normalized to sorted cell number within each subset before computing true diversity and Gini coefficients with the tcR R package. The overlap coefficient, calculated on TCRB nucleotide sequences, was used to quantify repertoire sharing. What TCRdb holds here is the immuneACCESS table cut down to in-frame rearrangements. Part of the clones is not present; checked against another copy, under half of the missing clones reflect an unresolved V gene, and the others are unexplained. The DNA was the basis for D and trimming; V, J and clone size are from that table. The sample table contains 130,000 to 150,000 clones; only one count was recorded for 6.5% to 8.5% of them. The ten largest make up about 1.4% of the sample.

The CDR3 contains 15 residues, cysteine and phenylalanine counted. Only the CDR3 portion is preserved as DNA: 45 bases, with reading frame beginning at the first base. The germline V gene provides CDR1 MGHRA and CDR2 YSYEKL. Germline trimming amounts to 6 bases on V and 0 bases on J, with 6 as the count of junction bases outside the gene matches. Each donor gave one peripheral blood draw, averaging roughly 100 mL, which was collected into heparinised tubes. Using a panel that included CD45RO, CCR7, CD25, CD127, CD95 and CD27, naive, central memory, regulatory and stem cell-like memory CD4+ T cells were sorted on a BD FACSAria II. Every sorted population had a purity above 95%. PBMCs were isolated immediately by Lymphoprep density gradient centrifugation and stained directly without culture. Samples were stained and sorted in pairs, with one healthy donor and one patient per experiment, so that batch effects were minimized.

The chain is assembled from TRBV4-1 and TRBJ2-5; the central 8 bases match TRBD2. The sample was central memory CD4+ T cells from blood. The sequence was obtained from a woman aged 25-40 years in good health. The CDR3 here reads CASSTGTRDQETQYF. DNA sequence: TGCGCCAGCAGTACCGGGACTAGGGACCAAGAGACCCAGTACTTC.